A selection of T cell receptor beta chains follows, all from one sample in a study of blood T cells in healthy people across ages. TCRdb re-called the 5' RACE reads with MiXCR, one entry per CDR3 protein. The repertoire holds around 1.5 million distinct CDR3 sequences, with approximately 59% as singletons. The sequenced sample was blood. These TCRs come from a man younger than 35 in good health. Each CDR3 is given with its conserved first and last residue. Each record gives: clone size, J gene, V gene, D gene, CDR3 protein, CDR3 DNA. A D gene is named only where the DNA matches it firmly. Part of the rows lack a size; the others show once, few, many or a class for expanded clones.

NA | TRBJ2-7 | TRBV14 | NA | CASSPLAQTYEQYF | TGTGCCAGCAGCCCCTTAGCGCAAACCTACGAGCAGTACTTC
NA | TRBJ1-6 | TRBV12-3/TRBV12-4 | NA | CASMGQPNSPLHF | TGTGCCAGCATGGGGCAGCCAAATTCACCCCTCCACTTT
NA | TRBJ1-4 | TRBV6-2/TRBV6-3 | NA | CASSYNLPGREKLFF | TGTGCCAGCAGTTATAATCTCCCCGGACGCGAAAAACTGTTTTTT
few | TRBJ1-2 | TRBV10-3 | NA | CAISRDGDINYGYTF | TGTGCCATCTCCCGGGACGGAGATATTAACTATGGCTACACCTTC
many | TRBJ1-6 | TRBV4-3 | NA | CASSQIWNSPLHF | TGCGCCAGCAGCCAGATCTGGAATTCACCCCTCCACTTT
NA | TRBJ1-5 | TRBV19 | NA | CASSIDLLPRRNQPQHF | TGTGCCAGTAGTATAGATCTCTTGCCGAGGAGAAATCAGCCCCAGCATTTT
NA | TRBJ1-1 | TRBV5-1 | NA | CASSVLQGLGTEAFF | TGCGCCAGCAGCGTATTACAGGGATTAGGAACTGAAGCTTTCTTT
NA | TRBJ1-3 | TRBV4-1 | NA | CASSQEPREASPANTIYF | TGCGCCAGCAGCCAAGAGCCCAGGGAGGCCTCCCCGGCGAACACCATATATTTT
NA | TRBJ2-1 | TRBV12-3/TRBV12-4 | TRBD2 | CASSLPSPGTSGAYNEQFF | TGTGCCAGCAGTTTACCTAGCCCCGGGACTAGCGGGGCCTACAATGAGCAGTTCTTC
few | TRBJ2-1 | TRBV7-2 | TRBD2 | CASSLEGPRLAGQQFF | TGTGCCAGCAGCTTAGAAGGCCCTCGACTAGCGGGACAGCAGTTCTTC
NA | TRBJ1-1 | TRBV15 | NA | CATSSVWWGHRPMGLQNTEAFF | TGTGCCACCAGCAGCGTATGGTGGGGTCACCGTCCCATGGGTCTCCAGAACACTGAAGCTTTCTTT
NA | TRBJ2-7 | TRBV29-1 | NA | CSVAGRQVNYEQYF | TGCAGCGTTGCCGGGAGACAGGTTAACTACGAGCAGTACTTC
few | TRBJ2-6 | TRBV24-1 | TRBD1 | CSPTRDRGGSGANVLTF | TGTTCACCGACTCGGGACAGGGGTGGCTCTGGGGCCAACGTCCTGACTTTC
NA | TRBJ2-7 | TRBV15 | NA | CATSRDLGQGLTYEQYF | TGTGCCACCAGCAGAGATCTTGGGCAGGGCCTAACCTACGAGCAGTACTTC
NA | TRBJ2-7 | TRBV29-1 | NA | CSGEEGYEQYF | TGCAGCGGTGAAGAGGGTTACGAGCAGTACTTC
NA | TRBJ2-7 | TRBV12-3/TRBV12-4 | TRBD1 | CASAKGQGPYEQYF | TGTGCCAGCGCGAAGGGACAGGGACCCTACGAGCAGTACTTC
NA | TRBJ2-1 | TRBV20-1 | NA | CSARERDTIYNEQFF | TGCAGTGCTAGAGAGCGGGACACCATCTACAATGAGCAGTTCTTC
NA | TRBJ2-7 | TRBV28 | NA | CASSSHPGAYEQYF | TGTGCCAGCAGTTCTCACCCGGGAGCCTACGAGCAGTACTTC
NA | TRBJ1-2 | TRBV9 | NA | CASIEGRYGYTF | TGTGCCAGCATCGAAGGGCGGTATGGCTACACCTTC
NA | TRBJ2-1 | TRBV5-6 | NA | CASSLGTTHASRQFF | TGTGCCAGCAGCTTGGGTACTACCCACGCCAGTAGGCAGTTCTTC
NA | TRBJ1-2 | TRBV6-1 | NA | CASSDIILDRTPTNYGYTF | TGTGCCAGCAGTGATATTATTCTTGACAGGACACCAACTAACTATGGCTACACCTTC
few | TRBJ1-6 | TRBV6-6 | NA | CASCTGIGSPLHF | TGTGCCAGTTGTACAGGGATCGGGTCACCCCTCCACTTT
NA | TRBJ2-5 | TRBV21-1 | NA | CASSKEGIQETQYF | TGTGCCAGCAGCAAAGAGGGCATACAAGAGACCCAGTACTTC
few | TRBJ2-7 | TRBV29-1 | TRBD1 | CSVGTGYREQYF | TGCAGCGTTGGGACAGGGTATCGCGAGCAGTACTTC
few | TRBJ2-5 | TRBV2 | NA | CASARGSRPEETQYF | TGTGCCAGCGCACGAGGCTCACGCCCCGAAGAGACCCAGTACTTC
NA | TRBJ2-7 | TRBV3-1 | NA | CTPRAQTRAYEQYF | TGTACCCCAAGGGCGCAAACGCGTGCCTACGAGCAGTACTTC
once | TRBJ2-7 | TRBV5-5 | TRBD2 | CASSLGTSGRIYEQYF | TGTGCCAGCAGCTTGGGGACTAGCGGGAGAATATACGAGCAGTACTTC
once | TRBJ2-7 | TRBV7-8 | TRBD2 | CASSAISGSSYEQYF | TGTGCCAGCAGCGCAATTAGCGGGAGCTCCTACGAGCAGTACTTC
NA | TRBJ2-1 | TRBV7-9 | TRBD1 | CASSSRDRGIYEQFF | TGTGCCAGCAGCTCCCGGGACAGGGGGATCTATGAGCAGTTCTTC
NA | TRBJ2-2 | TRBV14 | TRBD1 | CASSQERRQGFVGELFF | TGTGCCAGCAGCCAAGAACGGAGACAGGGCTTTGTCGGGGAGCTGTTTTTT
NA | TRBJ2-1 | TRBV4-2 | NA | CASSQGPPYNEQFF | TGTGCCAGCAGCCAGGGGCCCCCTTACAATGAGCAGTTCTTC
few | TRBJ1-2 | TRBV9 | TRBD1 | CASSAQGALSYGYTF | TGTGCCAGCAGCGCTCAGGGGGCACTAAGCTATGGCTACACCTTC
once | TRBJ2-1 | TRBV9 | NA | CASSARGGENEQFF | TGTGCCAGCAGCGCCAGGGGAGGGGAAAATGAGCAGTTCTTC
few | TRBJ2-2 | TRBV29-1 | TRBD2 | CSSYSGEPTGELFF | TGCAGCTCGTATAGCGGGGAGCCGACCGGGGAGCTGTTTTTT
NA | TRBJ2-5 | TRBV20-1 | NA | CSATSLSEAQETPYF | TGCAGTGCCACTTCCCTTAGCGAGGCTCAAGAGACCCCGTACTTC
NA | TRBJ1-3 | TRBV3-1 | TRBD1 | CASSPHGTATSGNTIYF | TGTGCCAGCAGCCCCCACGGGACAGCGACCTCTGGAAACACCATATATTTT
NA | TRBJ2-5 | TRBV9 | NA | CASSDTGGGETQYF | TGTGCCAGCAGCGATACAGGGGGGGGAGAGACCCAGTACTTC
NA | TRBJ2-1 | TRBV11-3 | NA | CASSTRHKNSYNEQFF | TGTGCCAGCAGCACCCGACACAAGAACTCCTACAATGAGCAGTTCTTC
NA | TRBJ2-5 | TRBV11-2 | TRBD2 | CASGTSGGAAETQYF | TGTGCCAGCGGGACTAGCGGGGGGGCAGCAGAGACCCAGTACTTC
NA | TRBJ2-5 | TRBV6-5 | NA | CASSYLTANEQYF | TGTGCCAGCAGTTACTTGACGGCCAATGAGCAGTACTTC
NA | TRBJ2-5 | TRBV6-6 | TRBD2 | CASSKLAGVLETQYF | TGTGCCAGCAGTAAACTAGCGGGAGTCTTGGAGACCCAGTACTTC
NA | TRBJ2-1 | TRBV5-1 | NA | CASSLVRPSNEQFF | TGCGCCAGCAGCTTGGTTCGTCCGTCCAATGAGCAGTTCTTC
NA | TRBJ1-5 | TRBV5-5 | TRBD1 | CASSPWTGGNNQPQHF | TGTGCCAGCAGCCCATGGACAGGGGGAAACAATCAGCCCCAGCATTTT
NA | TRBJ2-6 | TRBV7-2 | NA | CASAWGRAGANVLTF | TGTGCCAGCGCCTGGGGACGGGCTGGGGCCAACGTCCTGACTTTC
NA | TRBJ1-1 | TRBV5-6 | NA | CASSLGDVEAFF | TGTGCCAGCAGCTTGGGGGATGTGGAAGCTTTCTTT
NA | TRBJ1-2 | TRBV6-5 | NA | CASSTTGSDGYTF | TGTGCCAGCAGTACCACGGGGAGCGATGGCTACACCTTC
few | TRBJ2-3 | TRBV28 | TRBD1 | CASNPTGGADTQYF | TGTGCCAGCAATCCGACAGGGGGCGCAGATACGCAGTATTTT
NA | TRBJ2-5 | TRBV6-2/TRBV6-3 | TRBD2 | CASSYLPLAGDGRTQYF | TGTGCCAGCAGTTACCTACCACTAGCGGGGGACGGTCGGACCCAGTACTTC
NA | TRBJ2-5 | TRBV6-2/TRBV6-3 | TRBD2 | CASSYGLEARETQYF | TGTGCCAGCAGTTACGGACTAGAGGCAAGAGAGACCCAGTACTTC
NA | TRBJ2-7 | TRBV20-1 | TRBD1 | CSATDRGNSYEQYF | TGCAGTGCCACTGACAGGGGGAACTCCTACGAGCAGTACTTC
NA | TRBJ2-1 | TRBV4-2 | TRBD2 | CASSQEILAGGVSEQFF | TGTGCCAGCAGCCAAGAGATTCTAGCGGGGGGAGTGAGTGAGCAGTTCTTC
NA | TRBJ2-1 | TRBV15 | NA | CATSIDIIQETQFF | TGTGCCACCAGCATAGACATAATCCAAGAGACCCAGTTCTTC
NA | TRBJ2-7 | TRBV20-1 | TRBD1 | CSARNRDRSSYEQYF | TGCAGTGCTAGGAACCGGGACAGGAGCTCCTACGAGCAGTACTTC
NA | TRBJ2-6 | TRBV19 | NA | CASSIVGIGGSGANVLTF | TGTGCCAGTAGTATAGTGGGTATAGGCGGCTCTGGGGCCAACGTCCTGACTTTC
few | TRBJ2-5 | TRBV28 | TRBD1 | CASLTGEETQYF | TGTGCCAGCCTGACAGGGGAAGAGACCCAGTACTTC